This is a list of T cell receptor beta chains from one sample in a study of blood T cell repertoires in COVID-19. The repertoire was sequenced with immunoSEQ multiplex PCR; TCRdb's copy has only in-frame clones and lacks some. The sample yields some 160,000 clones, under 95% seen once. The sample taken for sequencing was peripheral blood. The receptors were gathered from a man aged 18 to 29 with COVID-19, enrolled during active disease. Both conserved end residues are part of each CDR3.

TRBJ1-5 | TRBV7-2 | CASSFSPNQPQHF
TRBJ1-1 | TRBV9 | CASSVGAQGAFF
TRBJ1-2 | TRBV5-6 | CASSFGGGGYTF
TRBJ1-2 | TRBV6-1 | CASSEADRAGYGYTF
TRBJ1-5 | TRBV27 | CASREAGGQPQHF
TRBJ2-5 | TRBV27 | CASSYRWRETQYF
TRBJ1-5 | TRBV4-3 | CASSLGLNQPQHF
TRBJ2-2 | TRBV5-1 | CASSLETWELFF
TRBJ1-2 | TRBV29-1 | CSVWAPGDKRKGYGYTF
TRBJ2-3 | TRBV10-3 | CAISGSGMADTQYF
TRBJ2-3 | TRBV7-9 | CASSPPGRGLTDTQYF
TRBJ1-1 | TRBV28 | CASSLDRGTEAFF
TRBJ2-7 | TRBV27 | CASSFIGSYEQYF
TRBJ1-6 | TRBV27 | CASSLSLFSSYNSPLHF
TRBJ1-5 | TRBV28 | CASSLTGKRVRNQPQHF
TRBJ1-6 | TRBV28 | CASRLAGSYNSPLHF
TRBJ2-7 | TRBV10-3 | CAISIRDRGLDEQYF
TRBJ1-2 | TRBV29-1 | CSIRDIEVYGYTF
TRBJ2-7 | TRBV18 | CASSPEDRGLYEQYF
TRBJ1-1 | TRBV7-9 | CASSSFRTGLNTEAFF
TRBJ2-1 | TRBV7-2 | CASSLVSRGYYNEQFF
TRBJ2-7 | TRBV7-8 | CASSLRLAGLYEQYF
TRBJ1-4 | TRBV5-1 | CASSTGTVNEKLHF
TRBJ1-1 | TRBV5-4 | CASSLQENTEAFF
TRBJ2-5 | TRBV6-6 | CASSYSGSPQETQYF
TRBJ1-2 | TRBV2 | CASSETRTGGTGYTF
TRBJ2-1 | TRBV10-2 | CASSDGSPPHYNEQFF
TRBJ2-5 | TRBV6-2/TRBV6-3 | CASSSRGRRREETQYF
TRBJ1-4 | TRBV28 | CASSLGLNEKLLF
TRBJ2-7 | TRBV3-1/TRBV3-2 | CASSPSLGLAGDFNYEQYF
TRBJ2-3 | TRBV15 | CATSRVVLAGPDTQYF
TRBJ2-7 | TRBV7-2 | CASSLASGRGQAYEQYF
TRBJ2-3 | TRBV6-5 | CASTRRRGTDTQYF
TRBJ2-7 | TRBV5-1 | CASSFGQGVTYEQYF
TRBJ1-5 | TRBV7-9 | CASSFQGNQPQHF
TRBJ2-7 | TRBV24-1 | CATSDWGDRGYEQYF
TRBJ2-7 | TRBV5-1 | CASSLRGSYEQYF
TRBJ2-7 | TRBV2 | CASSDGYEQYF
TRBJ2-7 | TRBV28 | CASSSLAGLFSYEQYF
TRBJ1-3 | TRBV7-3 | CASSRDAGSGNTIYF
TRBJ2-7 | TRBV19 | CASGTTGTFYEQYF
TRBJ1-3 | TRBV7-2 | CASSYTGGTGNTIYF
TRBJ2-2 | TRBV21-1 | CASSWEGAGAGELFF
TRBJ2-2 | TRBV4-2 | CASSMGLAGTGELFF
TRBJ2-1 | TRBV28 | CASRTAFPAGRLIFGSYNEQFF
TRBJ2-7 | TRBV4-2 | CASSQTTLKRDEQYF
TRBJ1-1 | TRBV25-1 | CASTPGGRGETEAFF
TRBJ1-2 | TRBV14 | CASSQSANYGYTF
TRBJ2-1 | TRBV6-4 | CASSRVPYNEQFF
TRBJ2-1 | TRBV29-1 | CSGEGTGRYNEQFF
TRBJ1-5 | TRBV9 | CASSQGGHLNQPQHF